This TCR beta chain was observed in a study of blood T cell repertoires in COVID-19. Background on the study: Sample material is recorded as cDNA or gDNA derived from T cells, B-cell-depleted T cells, or PBMCs.

Original processing methods: Nucleated cell number was recorded as an estimate derived from reference gene primer amplification. Only in-frame clones appear in the TCRdb table, and some are missing; sequencing was by immunoSEQ multiplex PCR. D and trimming were read from the DNA, whereas the V and J calls and clone size are those reported in that table. Of 200,000 or so clones in the sample, 80% were seen once. Germline V gene sequence: CDR1 SGDLS, CDR2 YYNGEE. V lost 0 bases, J lost 5 bases, and 14 bases lay in between. This CDR3 has 15 residues. The sample comprised peripheral blood. V usage is TRBV9 and J usage is TRBJ2-5; D gene unclear. The receptor was isolated from a human donor in a cohort sampled during active COVID-19. As DNA, the CDR3 is TGTGCCAGCAGCGTAGATCGACAACCCCGCGAGACCCAGTACTTC. Its translation is CASSVDRQPRETQYF.